Below are 28 T cell receptor beta chains sequenced from a single sample in a study of cytomegalovirus exposure and HLA in healthy donors. Produced via immunoSEQ multiplex PCR; TCRdb's table is partial and in-frame only. Of more than 95,000 clones listed, 75% to 90% are singletons. The material sequenced was PBMCs. These receptor sequences come from a woman aged 18-29 years in good health and CMV-seronegative.

The rearrangement links TRBV4-1 to TRBJ2-2, with D maybe TRBD2 (6 bases). Germline V gene lookup returns CDR1 MGHRA and CDR2 YSYEKL. The V end was cut by 0 bases, the J end by 5 bases, with 16 bases between. CDR3 length equals 17 residues. Here the CDR3 DNA reads TGCGCCAGCAGCCAAGATCGCCGGTCGCGGGGTACCGGGGAGCTGTTTTTT. It encodes CASSQDRRSRGTGELFF.

In regard to this clone: This same CDR3 is encoded by further DNA sequences in the sample. The chain is built from TRBV11-3 and TRBJ2-7; 12 bases match TRBD2. V shed 6 bases and J 4 bases; nucleotides not matched to a gene: 4. CDR1 is SGHNT, CDR2 YENEEA, per germline. This CDR3 has 14 amino acids. CDR3 region: CASSLTSGSYEQYF. CDR3 nucleotide sequence: TGTGCCAGCAGTCTGACTAGCGGGAGTTACGAGCAGTACTTC.

The chain is built from TRBV7-8 and TRBJ1-2; TRBD1 matches 9 bases. The CDR3 is 16 residues long. Germline CDR1 and CDR2: SGHVS and FQNEAQ. Unmatched junction bases numbered 17, after V lost 7 bases and J lost 8 bases. The DNA for the CDR3 is TGTGCCAGCAATTTGGGCATCGGGACAGGGCCATGGGGCTACACCTTC. Translated: CASNLGIGTGPWGYTF.

The CDR3 region is CASSLDRGYSNQPQHF. The CDR3 coding sequence is TGTGCCAGCAGTTTAGACAGGGGATATAGCAATCAGCCCCAGCATTTT. The gene calls are TRBV28 and TRBJ1-5, with TRBD1 matching 8 bases. V was clipped by 2 bases and J by 0 bases; unmatched bases: 3. The CDR3 covers 16 residues. Germline V gene lookup returns CDR1 MDHEN and CDR2 SYDVKM.

Turning to this clone: One junction end disagrees with the germline gene, perhaps due to a read error. CDR3 region: CASRLLTGGNQPQHF. CDR3 nucleotide sequence: TGTGCCAGCAGATTATTGACAGGGGGCAATCAGCCCCAGCATTTT. V usage is TRBV27 and J usage is TRBJ1-5; TRBD1 matches 8 bases. This CDR3 contains 15 residues. Germline V lookup: CDR1 MNHEY, CDR2 SMNVEV (reference sequence).

The chain employs TRBV18 and TRBJ2-7; D not resolved. Germline V lookup: CDR1 KGHSH, CDR2 LQKENI. The CDR3 totals 13 residues. Trimming removed 0 bases at V and 4 bases at J, with 7 bases between. CDR3 nucleotide sequence: TGTGCCAGCTCACCACCGGTACAGTACGAGCAGTACTTC. Encoded protein: CASSPPVQYEQYF. The variable domain in full, completed from reference TRBV18 and TRBJ2-7, reads NAGVMQNPRHLVRRRGQEARLRCSPMKGHSHVYWYRQLPEEGLKFMVYLQKENIIDESGMPKERFSAEFPKEGPSILRIQQVVRGDSAAYFCASSPPVQYEQYFGPGTRLTVT.

The chain recombines TRBV5-6 with TRBJ1-3, with TRBD1 matching over 9 bases. Germline V lookup: CDR1 SGHDT, CDR2 YYEEEE. This CDR3 contains 15 residues. V dropped 7 bases and J dropped 2; count of bases not matched to a gene: 7. The CDR3 sequence: CASAWGQGPGNTIYF. CDR3 bases: TGTGCCAGCGCATGGGGACAGGGCCCTGGAAACACCATATATTTT. The whole variable domain, filled in from reference TRBV5-6 and TRBJ1-3, reads DAGVTQSPTHLIKTRGQQVTLRCSPKSGHDTVSWYQQALGQGPQFIFQYYEEEERQRGNFPDRFSGHQFPNYSSELNVNALLLGDSALYLCASAWGQGPGNTIYFGEGSWLTVV.

V gene TRBV19 combines with J gene TRBJ1-1; D is possibly TRBD1 (6 bases). From germline, CDR1 is LNHDA and CDR2 SQIVND (reference sequence). V was shortened by 8 bases and J by 11 bases, with 15 bases between the two germline ends. The length of the CDR3 is 11 residues. CDR3: CASGNYRVAFF. The CDR3, as DNA: TGTGCCAGTGGAAACTACAGGGTCGCTTTCTTT.

This clone was detected only once. J is TRBJ2-1 and V is TRBV10-2; 11 bases match TRBD2. In germline, CDR1 is WSHSY, CDR2 SAAADI. The trim removed 2 bases at V and 4 bases at J, leaving 1 base unmatched. The CDR3 covers 15 residues. CDR3: CASSETSGRYNEQFF. CDR3 nucleotide sequence: TGCGCCAGCAGTGAGACTAGCGGGAGATACAATGAGCAGTTCTTC.

The V and J genes are TRBV5-4 and TRBJ2-1, with a weak D call TRBD2 (7 bases). The V end lost 2 bases, the J end lost 3 bases, and 12 bases lay between the germline ends. The CDR3 has 15 residues. CDR1 SGHNT and CDR2 YYREEE come from the germline V gene (reference sequence). DNA of the CDR3: TGTGCCAGCAGCTTAACCGGGGGGCTCTACAATGAGCAGTTCTTC. It specifies CASSLTGGLYNEQFF.

V and J are TRBV6-6 and TRBJ2-7, with TRBD2 identical over 7 bases. V lost 10 bases, J lost 7 bases, and 16 bases stayed unmatched. This CDR3 spans 14 amino acids. The V gene's germline CDR1 is MNHNY and CDR2 SVGAGI (reference sequence). The chain's CDR3 is CATQPGDGAGEQYF. DNA for the CDR3: TGTGCCACTCAGCCGGGGGACGGAGCGGGGGAGCAGTACTTC.

V usage is TRBV11-2 and J usage is TRBJ1-1; TRBD1 aligns across 7 bases. CDR3 length: 16 amino acids. V was pared by 5 bases and J by 4 bases, with 13 bases of the junction left unmatched. Germline CDR1 is SGHAT and CDR2 is FQNNGV. This chain's CDR3 is CASSPVGGGYSTEAFF. The CDR3 bases are TGTGCCAGCAGCCCCGTTGGAGGGGGCTATTCCACTGAAGCTTTCTTT.

This sequence joins TRBV5-1 and TRBJ2-7, with 7 bases lining up with TRBD2. Germline trimming cut 0 bases from V and 1 base from J; bases unmatched to any gene: 13. Per germline, CDR1 SGHRS and CDR2 YFSETQ. The CDR3 loop spans 18 amino acids. The CDR3 is CASSLGGGPPTFSYEQYF. The CDR3 nucleotides read TGCGCCAGCAGCTTGGGGGGGGGACCCCCTACGTTTTCCTACGAGCAGTACTTC.

This chain uses TRBV19 with TRBJ2-1; a weak D match, TRBD2 (5 bases). Trimming removed 3 bases from V and 3 bases from J, with 15 bases in between. Germline assignment: CDR1 LNHDA and CDR2 SQIVND (reference sequence). CDR3 size: 16 residues. The CDR3 sequence: CASSMLRVGSYNEQFF. Written as DNA, the CDR3 is TGTGCCAGTAGTATGTTGAGGGTGGGAAGCTACAATGAGCAGTTCTTC.

The chain is built from TRBV19 and TRBJ2-1, with 10 bases lining up with TRBD1. Germline CDR1 and CDR2: LNHDA and SQIVND (reference sequence). The CDR3 spans 14 residues. V dropped 7 bases and J dropped 8; count of bases not matched to a gene: 8. CDR3 loop: CASTGQGISHEQFF. The CDR3 bases are TGTGCCAGTACGGGACAGGGGATAAGCCATGAGCAGTTCTTC.

The chain recombines TRBV13 with TRBJ1-1; a possible D gene is TRBD1 (6 bases). V shed 8 bases and J shed 1 base, with 14 bases lying between them. Per germline, CDR1 PRHDT and CDR2 FYEKMQ (reference sequence). This CDR3 is built from 14 residues. The CDR3 sequence is CASVQGHANTEAFF. DNA of the CDR3: TGTGCCAGCGTGCAGGGGCACGCGAACACTGAAGCTTTCTTT. Variable domain in full (rest from reference TRBV13 and TRBJ1-1): AAGVIQSPRHLIKEKRETATLKCYPIPRHDTVYWYQQGPGQDPQFLISFYEKMQSDKGSIPDRFSAQQFSDYHSELNMSSLELGDSALYFCASVQGHANTEAFFGQGTRLTVV.

This rearrangement joins TRBV5-1 to TRBJ2-1, with 7 bases lining up with TRBD1. Germline CDR1 is SGHRS and CDR2 is YFSETQ. This CDR3 is 14 amino acids long. The trim removed 4 bases at V and 9 bases at J, leaving 10 bases unmatched. This CDR3 is CASSNTGTAFEQFF. The DNA of the CDR3 is TGCGCCAGCAGCAATACAGGGACAGCTTTTGAGCAGTTCTTC.

The V call is TRBV13, the J call TRBJ2-2; D is undetermined. CDR3 length: 13 amino acids. Deletions cut 9 bases from V and 1 base from J, with 9 bases between. Per germline, CDR1 PRHDT and CDR2 FYEKMQ (reference sequence). CDR3 coding DNA: TGTGCCAGTAAACTTTTGAACACCGGGGAGCTGTTTTTT. Amino acids: CASKLLNTGELFF.

This chain uses TRBV7-9 with TRBJ1-1; 7 bases fit TRBD1. The J segment lost 2 bases and the V segment lost 8 bases, leaving 5 bases of the junction unmatched. This CDR3 contains 13 residues. Germline lookup yields CDR1 SEHNR and CDR2 FQNEAQ (reference sequence). The CDR3 nucleotides are TGTGCCAGCGATGACAGGGCTAACACTGAAGCTTTCTTT. Amino acids: CASDDRANTEAFF.

This clone was found many times. The chain recombines TRBV4-1 with TRBJ2-7, with 9 bases that match TRBD2. Losses at the gene ends were 3 bases for V and 4 bases for J; bases not matched to a gene: 4. The CDR3 has 14 residues. Germline CDR1 MGHRA, CDR2 YSYEKL. The CDR3 here is CASSQREGRYEQYF. In DNA form, the CDR3 reads TGCGCCAGCAGCCAGCGGGAGGGCCGGTACGAGCAGTACTTC.

The rearrangement joins TRBV4-2 to TRBJ1-2; a weak D match, TRBD1 (6 bases). V was trimmed by 0 bases and J by 4 bases, leaving 15 bases between them. Germline loops: CDR1 LGHNA, CDR2 YNFKEQ. The CDR3 is made up of 16 amino acids. The CDR3 loop reads CASSQDHAGAGYGYTF. The CDR3 coding sequence is TGTGCCAGCAGCCAAGATCACGCGGGGGCGGGCTATGGCTACACCTTC.

V gene TRBV5-1 combines with J gene TRBJ2-7; 7 bases match TRBD1. This CDR3 has 15 residues. Germline V gives CDR1 SGHRS, CDR2 YFSETQ. The trim removed 6 bases at V and 2 bases at J, leaving 11 bases unmatched. The CDR3 DNA reads TGCGCCAGCACCCTACAGTGGGGGACAGCCTACGAGCAGTACTTC. Its protein product is CASTLQWGTAYEQYF.

V gene TRBV6-5 combines with J gene TRBJ2-7; D might be TRBD1 (5 bases). Trimming shortened V by 6 bases and J by 1 base, and 13 bases separated the two germline ends. The germline CDR1 and CDR2 sequences are MNHEY and SVGAGI. The CDR3 is made up of 14 amino acids. The CDR3 DNA sequence: TGTGCCAGCAGACATCCACCAGGGTCCTACGAGCAGTACTTC. Protein product: CASRHPPGSYEQYF.

This clone is a singleton in its sample. V is TRBV9 and J is TRBJ1-4, with D unclear. V dropped 0 bases and J dropped 6 bases, with 6 bases sitting between them. This CDR3 spans 13 amino acids. Germline CDR1 and CDR2: SGDLS and YYNGEE. CDR3: CASSVGRDEKLFF. The CDR3 nucleotides read TGTGCCAGCAGCGTAGGTCGGGATGAAAAACTGTTTTTT.

This chain connects TRBV30 to TRBJ2-7, with TRBD1 matching over 11 bases. The CDR3 consists of 15 residues. Per germline, CDR1 GTSNPN and CDR2 SVGIG (reference sequence). V trimming: 0 bases; J trimming: 5 bases; junction bases outside the gene matches: 6. CDR3 sequence: CAWSVRTGGFHEQYF. In DNA form, the CDR3 reads TGTGCCTGGAGTGTTAGGACAGGGGGCTTCCACGAGCAGTACTTC.

The chain has TRBV10-3 and TRBJ2-1; 8 bases map to TRBD2. The CDR3 covers 16 residues. The trim removed 3 bases at V and 6 bases at J, leaving 10 bases unmatched. The V gene's germline CDR1 is ENHRY and CDR2 SYGVKD. The CDR3 is CAISDVVGSGANEQFF. CDR3 nucleotides: TGTGCCATCAGTGATGTAGTGGGTAGCGGGGCCAATGAGCAGTTCTTC.

This chain uses TRBV29-1 with TRBJ2-7; a weak D match, TRBD1 (6 bases). Germline V CDR1 and CDR2: SQVTM, ANQGSEA. This CDR3 has 13 amino acids. Trimming removed 4 bases from V and 4 bases from J, with 14 bases in between. The CDR3 region has the DNA TGCAGCGTTGTCCTCCTCGGACAGTACGAGCAGTACTTC. Its protein product is CSVVLLGQYEQYF.

The J gene is TRBJ2-7, the V gene TRBV29-1; 8 bases agree with TRBD2. The CDR3 has 15 residues. Germline values: CDR1 SQVTM, CDR2 ANQGSEA. With V trimmed by 7 bases and J by 0 bases, 11 bases remained unmatched. CDR3 sequence (DNA): TGCAGCGCCGTATTTAGCGGGACAAGCTCCTACGAGCAGTACTTC. It translates to CSAVFSGTSSYEQYF.